What follows are 18 T cell receptor beta chains derived from one specimen sequenced in a study of radiotherapy plus CTLA-4 blockade in lung cancer (dated by TCRdb to between 2017 and 2018). The library was built by means of the immunoSEQ multiplex PCR assay. The source is immuneACCESS, and TCRdb retained only in-frame sequences with V and J called. Part of the clones is not carried over; for the studies checked, unresolved V genes explain less than half of this, and the remainder is unexplained. The sample table records about 48,000 clones; 65% to 90% of these occur just once. The ten most abundant clones make up about a sixth of the sample. This sample comprised peripheral blood, obtained from a patient treated with radiotherapy plus ipilimumab. Source of these receptors: a human donor with non-small cell lung cancer that progressed on radiotherapy plus ipilimumab. Some clones in this sample may be carry-over from other donors' samples.

The rearrangement links TRBV19 to TRBJ2-1, with 9 positions matching TRBD1. V shed 2 bases, J shed 6 bases, and the junction held 5 bases outside the gene matches. CDR3 length equals 15 residues. Germline CDR1 and CDR2: LNHDA and SQIVND (reference sequence). The CDR3 region has the DNA TGTGCCAGTAGTATAAGGGACAGGGCTGTCAATGAGCAGTTCTTC. As protein: CASSIRDRAVNEQFF. The variable domain in full, completed from reference TRBV19 and TRBJ2-1, reads DGGITQSPKYLFRKEGQNVTLSCEQNLNHDAMYWYRQDPGQGLRLIYYSQIVNDFQKGDIAEGYSVSREKKESFPLTVTSAQKNPTAFYLCASSIRDRAVNEQFFGPGTRLTVL.

V is TRBV30 and J is TRBJ1-6; 7 bases are shared with TRBD1. Trimming removed 2 bases from V and 7 bases from J; junction bases left unmatched: 8. Germline V gene data show CDR1 as GTSNPN and CDR2 as SVGIG (reference sequence). This CDR3 spans 15 amino acids. The CDR3 region is CAWSTGDRTNSPLHF. The CDR3 nucleotides are TGTGCCTGGAGTACAGGGGATCGGACCAATTCACCCCTCCACTTT.

The rearrangement links TRBV6-6 to TRBJ2-7; D possibly corresponds to TRBD1 (6 bases). Germline CDR1 is MNHNY and CDR2 is SVGAGI (reference sequence). V lost 8 bases and J lost 2, with 10 bases in between. The CDR3 has 12 amino acids. The DNA for the CDR3 is TGTGCCAGCGGGGGCCCTACCTACGAGCAGTACTTC. Its protein product is CASGGPTYEQYF.

V and J are TRBV19 and TRBJ2-3, with 10 nucleotides matching TRBD2. With 7 bases clipped from V and 4 bases from J, the junction kept 5 bases outside the gene matches. The germline CDR1 and CDR2 sequences are LNHDA and SQIVND (reference sequence). This CDR3 is 14 amino acids long. The CDR3 nucleotides are TGTGCCAGTAAACCTAGCGGGAGCTCAGATACGCAGTATTTT. Translating it yields CASKPSGSSDTQYF.

The CDR3 DNA sequence: TGTGCCAGCAGTCCAATGACAGGCTGGAGCACTGAAGCTTTCTTT. Translation gives CASSPMTGWSTEAFF. The V and J genes are TRBV27 and TRBJ1-1; tentative D call: TRBD1 (6 bases). Germline CDR1 and CDR2: MNHEY and SMNVEV (reference sequence). The CDR3 is made up of 15 amino acids. Trimming left V 5 bases short and J 4 bases short, with 17 bases between.

The V call is TRBV9, the J call TRBJ1-4; 7 nucleotides agree with TRBD1. This CDR3 has 15 residues. The J segment lost 6 bases and the V segment lost 2 bases, leaving 7 bases of the junction unmatched. Germline V gene lookup returns CDR1 SGDLS and CDR2 YYNGEE. The CDR3 sequence is CASSVSGGIDEKLFF. CDR3 nucleotides: TGTGCCAGCAGCGTCTCAGGGGGTATCGATGAAAAACTGTTTTTT. Using reference TRBV9 and TRBJ1-4 for the parts outside the CDR3, the full variable domain is DSGVTQTPKHLITATGQRVTLRCSPRSGDLSVYWYQQSLDQGLQFLIQYYNGEERAKGNILERFSAQQFPDLHSELNLSSLELGDSALYFCASSVSGGIDEKLFFGSGTQLSVL.

The J gene is TRBJ2-7, the V gene TRBV4-2; TRBD2 agrees at 10 bases. J gave up 1 base and V 5 bases, and 5 bases lay outside the gene matches. The V gene's germline CDR1 is LGHNA and CDR2 YNFKEQ. The CDR3 has 15 residues. CDR3 bases: TGTGCCAGCAGCTCAACTAGCGGGGAGTCCTACGAGCAGTACTTC. Translating it yields CASSSTSGESYEQYF.

This chain uses TRBV27 with TRBJ1-3; D is perhaps TRBD1 (6 bases). The ends were cut back, 0 bases at V and 3 bases at J, with 9 bases in the middle. The germline V gene encodes CDR1 MNHEY and CDR2 SMNVEV (reference sequence). This CDR3 has 15 amino acids. In DNA, the CDR3 is TGTGCCAGCAGTTTATCGGGGGCTTTTGGAAACACCATATATTTT. It codes for CASSLSGAFGNTIYF.

The rearrangement joins TRBV14 to TRBJ2-5; D gene uncertain. V dropped 1 base and J dropped 2 bases, with 8 bases sitting between them. The CDR3 runs 14 residues. The germline V gene has CDR1 SGHDN and CDR2 FVKESK. The CDR3: CASSQVGGQETQYF. Here the CDR3 DNA reads TGTGCCAGCAGCCAAGTTGGCGGACAAGAGACCCAGTACTTC.

The chain combines TRBV28 with TRBJ2-3; D not resolved. V lost 7 bases and J 1 base, leaving 9 bases between the germline ends. The germline V gene encodes CDR1 MDHEN and CDR2 SYDVKM. This CDR3 is built from 13 residues. The CDR3 loop is CASNKRGTDTQYF. CDR3 nucleotides: TGTGCCAGCAATAAGCGTGGCACAGATACGCAGTATTTT.

J is TRBJ2-7 and V is TRBV30, with 7 bases lining up with TRBD2. Germline CDR1 GTSNPN, CDR2 SVGIG (reference sequence). V lost 5 bases, J lost 0 bases, and 7 bases stayed unmatched. CDR3 length: 14 amino acids. CDR3 nucleotides: TGTGCCTGGGCCTGGGGGGGTAGCTCCTACGAGCAGTACTTC. Its protein product is CAWAWGGSSYEQYF.

The chain has TRBV19 and TRBJ2-1; a weak D match, TRBD1 (5 bases). Germline V gene sequence: CDR1 LNHDA, CDR2 SQIVND (reference sequence). V gave up 6 bases and J gave up 5 bases, with 17 bases separating them. The CDR3 consists of 15 residues. The CDR3 here is CASSNYPPRDNEQFF. The CDR3 nucleotides read TGTGCCAGTAGCAACTACCCTCCCAGGGACAATGAGCAGTTCTTC.

The V and J genes are TRBV10-1 and TRBJ2-3; 14 nucleotides match TRBD2. Germline CDR1 and CDR2: WNHNN and SYGVQD (reference sequence). Trimming took 0 bases from V and 4 from J; bases not matched to a gene: 0. The CDR3 totals 16 residues. The CDR3 region has the DNA TGCGCCAGCAGTGAGTCGACTAGCGGGGGGGCAGATACGCAGTATTTT. Amino acid sequence: CASSESTSGGADTQYF.

The chain recombines TRBV5-6 with TRBJ1-2; a possible D gene is TRBD1 (6 bases). Between the trimmed V and J ends, which lost 0 bases and 3 bases, there was a span of 9 bases. The CDR3 extends over 14 amino acids. CDR1 SGHDT and CDR2 YYEEEE come from the germline V gene. As DNA, the CDR3 is TGTGCCAGCAGCTTGGACAGGGTGGACTATGGCTACACCTTC. Translated, it gives CASSLDRVDYGYTF.

This chain connects TRBV27 to TRBJ2-7, with D perhaps matching TRBD1 (5 bases). V gave up 6 bases and J gave up 3 bases, with 15 bases separating them. The length of the CDR3 is 14 residues. In germline, CDR1 is MNHEY, CDR2 SMNVEV (reference sequence). This chain's CDR3 is CASSLGQPIYEQYF. DNA for the CDR3: TGTGCCAGCAGCCTGGGGCAGCCAATCTACGAGCAGTACTTC.

The rearrangement joins TRBV7-8 to TRBJ1-5; D not resolved. The CDR3 is 13 residues long. Trimming removed 3 bases from V and 2 bases from J, with 5 bases in between. Germline V gives CDR1 SGHVS, CDR2 FQNEAQ. The CDR3 coding sequence is TGTGCCAGCAGCTTTCCTGGCAATCAGCCCCAGCATTTT. Its protein product is CASSFPGNQPQHF.

V usage is TRBV5-1 and J usage is TRBJ2-4; D is uncertain. V lost 4 bases and J lost 5, with 10 bases in between. The CDR3 runs to 13 residues. Germline loops: CDR1 SGHRS, CDR2 YFSETQ. The CDR3 DNA reads as TGCGCCAGCAGCCTAAGCCCTCAAAACATTCAGTACTTC. Amino acid sequence: CASSLSPQNIQYF.

In this sample, this clone turned up once. This sequence joins TRBV5-1 and TRBJ2-1, with TRBD2 identical over 12 bases. The CDR3 has 18 amino acids. V lost 4 bases to trimming and J lost 0 bases; unmatched junction nucleotides: 8. Germline assignment: CDR1 SGHRS and CDR2 YFSETQ. CDR3 coding DNA: TGCGCCAGCAGCAAACGACTAGCGGGAGTTTCCTCCTACAATGAGCAGTTCTTC. It codes for CASSKRLAGVSSYNEQFF.